These T cell receptor beta chains were read from a single sample in a study of shared clonotypes between healthy human individuals. Only in-frame clones appear in the TCRdb table, and some are missing; sequencing was by immunoSEQ multiplex PCR. This table has approximately 2,300,000 clones, about nine tenths appearing once. The sample consisted of naive CD4+ T cells from PBMCs. These receptors were taken from a man aged 18 to 30 in good health. Some clones in this sample may be carry-over from other donors' samples. CDR3s include the opening cysteine and the closing phenylalanine or tryptophan. Each record gives: J gene, V gene, clone size, D gene, CDR3 protein, CDR3 DNA. D genes are given only for firm matches. Clone size is given for some rows only: seen once, a few or many times, or a class if the clone is expanded.

j_call: TRBJ2-7; v_call: TRBV5-1; clone_size: -; d_call: TRBD1; cdr3_aa: CASFRDSRSCEQYF; cdr3_nt: TGCGCCAGCTTCAGGGACAGTCGATCCTGCGAGCAGTACTTC
j_call: TRBJ1-5; v_call: TRBV6-1; clone_size: -; d_call: TRBD1; cdr3_aa: CASSDSQTGGQPQHF; cdr3_nt: TGTGCCAGCAGTGATTCGCAAACAGGGGGACAGCCCCAGCATTTT
j_call: TRBJ2-1; v_call: TRBV25-1; clone_size: -; d_call: -; cdr3_aa: CASSEVGSDEQFF; cdr3_nt: TGTGCCAGCAGTGAAGTTGGGAGCGATGAGCAGTTCTTC
j_call: TRBJ2-2; v_call: TRBV10-1; clone_size: -; d_call: -; cdr3_aa: CASSEGGAGGTGELFF; cdr3_nt: TGCGCCAGCAGTGAGGGGGGGGCAGGGGGCACCGGGGAGCTGTTTTTT
j_call: TRBJ2-7; v_call: TRBV27; clone_size: once; d_call: -; cdr3_aa: CASSMTWGREQYF; cdr3_nt: TGTGCCAGCAGTATGACCTGGGGAAGAGAGCAGTACTTC
j_call: TRBJ2-2; v_call: TRBV7-9; clone_size: -; d_call: TRBD2; cdr3_aa: CASSRLSGKTNTGELFF; cdr3_nt: TGTGCCAGCAGCAGACTCAGCGGGAAAACGAACACCGGGGAGCTGTTTTTT
j_call: TRBJ2-7; v_call: TRBV7-2; clone_size: -; d_call: -; cdr3_aa: CASSLESGTYEQYF; cdr3_nt: TGTGCCAGCAGCTTAGAGTCCGGTACCTACGAGCAGTACTTC
j_call: TRBJ1-5; v_call: TRBV10-1; clone_size: once; d_call: -; cdr3_aa: CASSEQAEVDQPQHF; cdr3_nt: TGCGCCAGCAGTGAACAGGCCGAGGTGGATCAGCCCCAGCATTTT
j_call: TRBJ2-1; v_call: TRBV9; clone_size: -; d_call: -; cdr3_aa: CASSVALGTNNEQFF; cdr3_nt: TGTGCCAGCAGCGTAGCCCTAGGGACCAACAATGAGCAGTTCTTC
j_call: TRBJ2-6; v_call: TRBV4-2; clone_size: -; d_call: TRBD2; cdr3_aa: CASSQSGGRGANVLTF; cdr3_nt: TGTGCCAGCAGCCAAAGCGGGGGACGGGGGGCCAACGTCCTGACTTTC
j_call: TRBJ2-7; v_call: TRBV7-9; clone_size: -; d_call: -; cdr3_aa: CASSLVGGHEQYF; cdr3_nt: TGTGCCAGCAGCCTGGTGGGGGGCCACGAGCAGTACTTC
j_call: TRBJ1-1; v_call: TRBV11-3; clone_size: -; d_call: -; cdr3_aa: CASSLRGFGNEAFF; cdr3_nt: TGTGCCAGCAGCTTAAGGGGGTTCGGGAATGAAGCTTTCTTT
j_call: TRBJ2-7; v_call: TRBV10-1; clone_size: -; d_call: TRBD1; cdr3_aa: CASKPSGTGAPYEQYF; cdr3_nt: TGCGCCAGCAAACCCTCCGGGACAGGGGCCCCCTACGAGCAGTACTTC
j_call: TRBJ1-1; v_call: TRBV7-6; clone_size: -; d_call: -; cdr3_aa: CASSSFPANTEAFF; cdr3_nt: TGTGCCAGCAGCTCGTTTCCGGCAAACACTGAAGCTTTCTTT
j_call: TRBJ2-7; v_call: TRBV7-8; clone_size: -; d_call: TRBD2; cdr3_aa: CASRKSSGTYEQYF; cdr3_nt: TGTGCCAGCAGAAAATCTAGCGGCACCTACGAGCAGTACTTC
j_call: TRBJ1-1; v_call: TRBV4-3; clone_size: -; d_call: -; cdr3_aa: CASSQDGNTEAFF; cdr3_nt: TGCGCCAGCAGCCAAGATGGGAACACTGAAGCTTTCTTT
j_call: TRBJ1-1; v_call: TRBV4-3; clone_size: few; d_call: -; cdr3_aa: CASSQGLVTEAFF; cdr3_nt: TGCGCCAGCAGCCAGGGTTTGGTGACCGAAGCTTTCTTT
j_call: TRBJ1-1; v_call: TRBV19; clone_size: -; d_call: -; cdr3_aa: CASNGQGTEAFF; cdr3_nt: TGTGCCAGTAATGGTCAGGGGACTGAAGCTTTCTTT
j_call: TRBJ1-5; v_call: TRBV28; clone_size: -; d_call: TRBD1; cdr3_aa: CASTLDREVGQPQHF; cdr3_nt: TGTGCCAGCACCCTGGACAGGGAGGTGGGTCAGCCCCAGCATTTT
j_call: TRBJ2-7; v_call: TRBV2; clone_size: -; d_call: TRBD2; cdr3_aa: CASSALRLAGLTYEQYF; cdr3_nt: TGTGCCAGCAGTGCCCTCAGACTAGCGGGACTTACTTACGAGCAGTACTTC
j_call: TRBJ1-1; v_call: TRBV18; clone_size: -; d_call: -; cdr3_aa: CASSPPAGRSTEAFF; cdr3_nt: TGTGCCAGCTCACCACCGGCAGGGAGGAGTACTGAAGCTTTCTTT
j_call: TRBJ2-6; v_call: TRBV30; clone_size: -; d_call: TRBD1; cdr3_aa: CAWFDRAGANVLTF; cdr3_nt: TGTGCCTGGTTCGACAGGGCTGGGGCCAACGTCCTGACTTTC
j_call: TRBJ1-5; v_call: TRBV4-1; clone_size: -; d_call: -; cdr3_aa: CASSRQLRPGGKSEVSNQPQHF; cdr3_nt: TGCGCCAGCAGCCGCCAACTTAGACCGGGAGGGAAATCGGAGGTTAGCAATCAGCCCCAGCATTTT
j_call: TRBJ1-4; v_call: TRBV9; clone_size: -; d_call: -; cdr3_aa: CASSVSGSSGEKLFF; cdr3_nt: TGTGCCAGCAGCGTATCTGGGTCCTCCGGTGAAAAACTGTTTTTT
j_call: TRBJ2-2; v_call: TRBV5-1; clone_size: -; d_call: -; cdr3_aa: CASTTGGGNTGELFF; cdr3_nt: TGCGCCAGCACCACGGGCGGAGGGAACACCGGGGAGCTGTTTTTT
j_call: TRBJ1-1; v_call: TRBV2; clone_size: -; d_call: TRBD1; cdr3_aa: CASRGGWNTEAFF; cdr3_nt: TGTGCCAGCAGAGGGGGCTGGAACACTGAAGCTTTCTTT
j_call: TRBJ2-1; v_call: TRBV28; clone_size: -; d_call: TRBD2; cdr3_aa: CASSLAGVPYNEQFF; cdr3_nt: TGTGCCAGCAGTTTAGCGGGAGTACCCTACAATGAGCAGTTCTTC
j_call: TRBJ2-2; v_call: TRBV28; clone_size: -; d_call: TRBD2; cdr3_aa: CASSLLAGGNTGELFF; cdr3_nt: TGTGCCAGCAGCTTACTAGCGGGAGGAAACACCGGGGAGCTGTTTTTT
j_call: TRBJ2-1; v_call: TRBV4-1; clone_size: -; d_call: -; cdr3_aa: CASSQTTGNEQFF; cdr3_nt: TGCGCCAGCAGCCAGACAACCGGAAATGAGCAGTTCTTC
j_call: TRBJ1-1; v_call: TRBV10-3; clone_size: -; d_call: -; cdr3_aa: CAISESTRPEAFF; cdr3_nt: TGTGCCATCAGTGAGTCGACTCGGCCTGAAGCTTTCTTT
j_call: TRBJ2-1; v_call: TRBV19; clone_size: -; d_call: TRBD2; cdr3_aa: CASSIDWTSGGYNEQFF; cdr3_nt: TGTGCCAGTAGTATAGATTGGACTAGCGGGGGGTACAATGAGCAGTTCTTC
j_call: TRBJ1-2; v_call: TRBV30; clone_size: -; d_call: -; cdr3_aa: CASKRGGYYGYTF; cdr3_nt: TGTGCCTCGAAGAGGGGGGGCTACTATGGCTACACCTTC
j_call: TRBJ2-3; v_call: TRBV7-3; clone_size: -; d_call: -; cdr3_aa: CASSLRAGTDTQYF; cdr3_nt: TGTGCCAGCAGCTTAAGGGCGGGGACAGATACGCAGTATTTT
j_call: TRBJ2-7; v_call: TRBV7-6; clone_size: -; d_call: -; cdr3_aa: CASRPSPGRGAEQYF; cdr3_nt: TGTGCCAGCAGACCTTCCCCTGGGAGGGGGGCCGAGCAGTACTTC
j_call: TRBJ2-5; v_call: TRBV20-1; clone_size: -; d_call: -; cdr3_aa: CSTAEQVEQYF; cdr3_nt: TGCAGCACTGCCGAGCAGGTTGAGCAGTACTTC
j_call: TRBJ2-3; v_call: TRBV10-1; clone_size: -; d_call: -; cdr3_aa: CASSATKPTSTDTQYF; cdr3_nt: TGCGCCAGCAGCGCGACCAAACCAACTAGCACAGATACGCAGTATTTT
j_call: TRBJ2-5; v_call: TRBV4-2; clone_size: -; d_call: TRBD1; cdr3_aa: CASSSRGRQETQYF; cdr3_nt: TGTGCCAGCAGCTCCAGGGGGCGTCAAGAGACCCAGTACTTC